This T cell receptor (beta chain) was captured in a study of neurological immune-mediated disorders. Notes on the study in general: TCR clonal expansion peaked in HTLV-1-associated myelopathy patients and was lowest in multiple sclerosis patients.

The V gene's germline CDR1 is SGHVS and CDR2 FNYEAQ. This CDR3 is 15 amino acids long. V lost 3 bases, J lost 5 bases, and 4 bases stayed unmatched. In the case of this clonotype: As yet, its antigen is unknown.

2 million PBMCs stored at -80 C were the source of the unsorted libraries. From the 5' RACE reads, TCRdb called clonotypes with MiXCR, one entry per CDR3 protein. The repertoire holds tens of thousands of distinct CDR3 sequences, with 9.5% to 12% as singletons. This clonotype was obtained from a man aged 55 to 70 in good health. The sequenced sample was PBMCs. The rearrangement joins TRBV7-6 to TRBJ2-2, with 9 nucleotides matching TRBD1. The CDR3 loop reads CASSLGTGRTGELFF. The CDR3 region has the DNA TGTGCCAGCAGCTTGGGGACAGGGCGAACCGGGGAGCTGTTTTTT.